Listed below are T cell receptor beta chains from one sample, sequenced in a study of blood T cell repertoires in COVID-19. Data came from immunoSEQ multiplex PCR; TCRdb stores just in-frame clones and leaves some out. Of about 100,000 clones in the sample, around 90% were seen once. Sequencing was performed on peripheral blood. These receptor sequences come from a human donor with COVID-19, enrolled during active disease. The donor label of this sample is uncertain. Each CDR3 is given with its conserved first and last residue. The order of the fields is clone size, D gene, V gene, J gene, CDR3 DNA, CDR3 protein. D genes are given only for firm matches. Clone size appears in some rows only: once, few, many, or a class for an expanded clone.

clone size: once
D gene: .
V gene: TRBV3-1/TRBV3-2
J gene: TRBJ2-7
CDR3 DNA: TGTGCCAGCAGCTATGGACTATCATCCGAGCAGTACTTC
CDR3 protein: CASSYGLSSEQYF

clone size: .
D gene: .
V gene: TRBV19
J gene: TRBJ2-3
CDR3 DNA: TGTGCCAGTAGTCCCCAGAACACAGATACGCAGTATTTT
CDR3 protein: CASSPQNTDTQYF

clone size: once
D gene: .
V gene: TRBV12-3/TRBV12-4
J gene: TRBJ1-1
CDR3 DNA: TGTGCCAGCAGTTCGTCAGGTGAAGCTTTCTTT
CDR3 protein: CASSSSGEAFF

clone size: once
D gene: TRBD1
V gene: TRBV24-1
J gene: TRBJ1-4
CDR3 DNA: TGTGCCACCAGTGACGGGGGACAGGGAGCTAATGAAAAACTGTTTTTT
CDR3 protein: CATSDGGQGANEKLFF

clone size: once
D gene: .
V gene: TRBV6-5
J gene: TRBJ1-3
CDR3 DNA: TGTGCCAGCAGTTATACGAGGGACTCTGGAAACACCATATATTTT
CDR3 protein: CASSYTRDSGNTIYF

clone size: .
D gene: .
V gene: TRBV2
J gene: TRBJ1-5
CDR3 DNA: TGTGCCAGCAGTGACCAGGGGTTAAGACAGCCCCAGCATTTT
CDR3 protein: CASSDQGLRQPQHF

clone size: .
D gene: TRBD1
V gene: TRBV6-5
J gene: TRBJ2-7
CDR3 DNA: TGTGCCAGCAGTTACCGACAGGGGGCCAACCATTACGAGCAGTACTTC
CDR3 protein: CASSYRQGANHYEQYF

clone size: .
D gene: .
V gene: TRBV5-8
J gene: TRBJ1-5
CDR3 DNA: TGTGCCAGCAGCTTCGGGAGCCATCAGCCCCAGCATTTT
CDR3 protein: CASSFGSHQPQHF

clone size: .
D gene: TRBD1
V gene: TRBV5-1
J gene: TRBJ1-2
CDR3 DNA: TGCGCCAGCAGCTTTACAGGGGATAGCTATGGCTACACCTTC
CDR3 protein: CASSFTGDSYGYTF

clone size: .
D gene: .
V gene: TRBV10-3
J gene: TRBJ2-5
CDR3 DNA: TGTGCCATCAGTGCTAGCAACCAAGAGACCCAGTACTTC
CDR3 protein: CAISASNQETQYF

clone size: .
D gene: .
V gene: TRBV9
J gene: TRBJ1-2
CDR3 DNA: TGTGCCAGCAGCGTAGCACCGGAGGGGGGGCTTTCCTATGGCTACACCTTC
CDR3 protein: CASSVAPEGGLSYGYTF

clone size: .
D gene: .
V gene: TRBV7-2
J gene: TRBJ1-2
CDR3 DNA: TGTGCCAGCAGCCAAACTCACAGCTATGGCTACACCTTC
CDR3 protein: CASSQTHSYGYTF

clone size: .
D gene: TRBD1
V gene: TRBV10-2
J gene: TRBJ1-1
CDR3 DNA: TGCGCCAGCAGTGCAGGGGGCACTGAAGCTTTCTTT
CDR3 protein: CASSAGGTEAFF

clone size: .
D gene: .
V gene: TRBV30
J gene: TRBJ2-5
CDR3 DNA: TGTGCCTGGAGTCCCATCCCGGACATGGAGAAGGAAGAGACCCAGTACTTC
CDR3 protein: CAWSPIPDMEKEETQYF

clone size: .
D gene: .
V gene: TRBV19
J gene: TRBJ2-6
CDR3 DNA: TGTGCCAGTAAGCCACCTGGGGCCAACGTCCTGACTTTC
CDR3 protein: CASKPPGANVLTF

clone size: once
D gene: .
V gene: TRBV5-6
J gene: TRBJ1-6
CDR3 DNA: TGTGCCAGCAGCTTTCTCAGTGGGGAGCTTTCACCCCTCCACTTT
CDR3 protein: CASSFLSGELSPLHF

clone size: .
D gene: TRBD1
V gene: TRBV29-1
J gene: TRBJ1-4
CDR3 DNA: TGCAGCGTTACGGACAGGGAAGGTTCAAAACTGTTTTTT
CDR3 protein: CSVTDREGSKLFF

clone size: .
D gene: .
V gene: TRBV27
J gene: TRBJ1-4
CDR3 DNA: TGTGCCAGCAGTCCCTATGGCGGAGTTAATGAAAAACTGTTTTTT
CDR3 protein: CASSPYGGVNEKLFF

clone size: .
D gene: TRBD2
V gene: TRBV7-7
J gene: TRBJ2-1
CDR3 DNA: TGTGCCAGCAGCTTGTCTAGCGGGGCCTACAATGAGCAGTTCTTC
CDR3 protein: CASSLSSGAYNEQFF

clone size: few
D gene: TRBD2
V gene: TRBV5-5
J gene: TRBJ2-2
CDR3 DNA: TGTGCCAGCAGCCTCCGGGCCATTCGACTAGCGGGAGATACCGGGGAGCTGTTTTTT
CDR3 protein: CASSLRAIRLAGDTGELFF

clone size: .
D gene: TRBD2
V gene: TRBV24-1
J gene: TRBJ2-3
CDR3 DNA: TGTGCCACCGGGGCGGGGGGGTCAGATACGCAGTATTTT
CDR3 protein: CATGAGGSDTQYF

clone size: .
D gene: .
V gene: TRBV9
J gene: TRBJ1-1
CDR3 DNA: TGTGCCAGCAGCGCAGAAGGGGAGGGCCGTACTGAAGCTTTCTTT
CDR3 protein: CASSAEGEGRTEAFF

clone size: .
D gene: .
V gene: TRBV18
J gene: TRBJ1-1
CDR3 DNA: TGTGCCAGCTCACCACGGGTGGGGGCCGGAGCTTTCTTT
CDR3 protein: CASSPRVGAGAFF

clone size: .
D gene: .
V gene: TRBV7-9
J gene: TRBJ2-7
CDR3 DNA: TGTGCCAGCAGGTACGGCGGTGAGGAGCAGTACTTC
CDR3 protein: CASRYGGEEQYF

clone size: .
D gene: .
V gene: TRBV5-1
J gene: TRBJ1-1
CDR3 DNA: TGCGCCAGCAGAACCTCCGGAGCGGAAGCTTTCTTT
CDR3 protein: CASRTSGAEAFF

clone size: .
D gene: .
V gene: TRBV4-2
J gene: TRBJ1-2
CDR3 DNA: TGTGCCAGCAGCCAATACCCCGCCCCAGACTGGGGCCTTTTGGGATACACCTTC
CDR3 protein: CASSQYPAPDWGLLGYTF

clone size: .
D gene: TRBD1
V gene: TRBV27
J gene: TRBJ1-4
CDR3 DNA: TGTGCCAGCAGTTCAGGAGGGCGACAGGGGAGGGAAAAACTGTTTTTT
CDR3 protein: CASSSGGRQGREKLFF

clone size: .
D gene: .
V gene: TRBV5-6
J gene: TRBJ2-7
CDR3 DNA: TGTGCCAGCAGCAACCCTCGCAGGCAGGGTATTGCCGAGCAGTACTTC
CDR3 protein: CASSNPRRQGIAEQYF

clone size: .
D gene: TRBD2
V gene: TRBV7-6
J gene: TRBJ2-3
CDR3 DNA: TGTGCCAGCAGCTTTACTAGCGAAAGCACAGATACGCAGTATTTT
CDR3 protein: CASSFTSESTDTQYF

clone size: .
D gene: .
V gene: TRBV3-1/TRBV3-2
J gene: TRBJ1-6
CDR3 DNA: TGTGCCAGCAGCCAAGTGTTGACAACTGGGAATTCACCCCTCCACTTT
CDR3 protein: CASSQVLTTGNSPLHF

clone size: .
D gene: .
V gene: TRBV19
J gene: TRBJ1-1
CDR3 DNA: TGTGCCAGTAGTATCAGGGATCAGGGCACTGAAGCTTTCTTT
CDR3 protein: CASSIRDQGTEAFF

clone size: .
D gene: .
V gene: TRBV6-5
J gene: TRBJ2-3
CDR3 DNA: TGTGCCAGCAGTCCTGATCGGGATACGCAGTATTTT
CDR3 protein: CASSPDRDTQYF